The next 6 T cell receptor beta chains were all read from a single sample in a study of PD-1 blockade in classical Hodgkin lymphoma. Only in-frame clones appear in the TCRdb table, and some are missing; sequencing was by immunoSEQ multiplex PCR. In the table there are tens of thousands of clones, about 92% of which are singletons. There was relapse after autologous stem cell transplantation in every patient, and there was variation in brentuximab vedotin exposure. The specimen comprised peripheral blood mononuclear cells (PBMCs), sampled at baseline. These receptors were collected from a human donor with classical Hodgkin lymphoma.

CDR3 nucleotide sequence: TGTGCCAGCATACCTCACGCTCCGAACACTGAAGCTTTCTTT. Translating it yields CASIPHAPNTEAFF. The J gene is TRBJ1-1, the V gene TRBV6-1; D gene unclear. CDR1 is MNHNS, CDR2 SASEGT, per germline. Trimming removed 7 bases at V and 1 base at J, with 13 bases between. CDR3 length equals 14 residues.

This chain connects TRBV18 to TRBJ1-2, with a tentative D call TRBD1 (5 bases). There are 14 residues in the CDR3. V was clipped by 3 bases and J by 5 bases, with 13 bases between them. CDR1 is KGHSH, CDR2 LQKENI, per germline. CDR3: CASSPNGGIYGYTF. The CDR3 DNA follows: TGTGCCAGCTCACCGAACGGGGGTATTTATGGCTACACCTTC.

J is TRBJ1-1 and V is TRBV19, with a tentative D call TRBD1 (6 bases). In germline, CDR1 is LNHDA, CDR2 SQIVND (reference sequence). The V end lost 0 bases, the J end lost 4 bases, and 12 bases lay between the germline ends. The CDR3 sequence is 15 residues long. CDR3 region: CASSIDGGWVTEAFF. The CDR3 DNA sequence: TGTGCCAGTAGTATAGACGGGGGCTGGGTCACTGAAGCTTTCTTT.

V is TRBV27 and J is TRBJ2-5; 9 positions agree with TRBD2. The junction had 7 bases not matched to a gene; V was cut back by 3 bases and J by 2 bases. The CDR3 is 16 residues long. CDR1 and CDR2 from the germline V gene are MNHEY and SMNVEV (reference sequence). CDR3 region: CASSLGAGGGQETQYF. The CDR3 DNA reads TGTGCCAGCAGTTTGGGGGCGGGAGGGGGTCAAGAGACCCAGTACTTC.

CDR3 loop: CAISESGGLFASTDTQYF. CDR3 bases: TGTGCCATCAGTGAGTCGGGGGGCCTATTTGCTAGCACAGATACGCAGTATTTT. The V call is TRBV10-3, the J call TRBJ2-3; D possibly matches TRBD1 or TRBD2 (6 bases each). This CDR3 is 18 amino acids long. CDR1 is ENHRY and CDR2 is SYGVKD in the germline V gene. The V end lost 0 bases, the J end lost 0 bases, and 16 bases lay between the germline ends.

The chain employs TRBV10-1 and TRBJ2-3; TRBD2 aligns across 7 bases. The CDR3 is made up of 16 amino acids. V shed 7 bases and J 2 bases; nucleotides not matched to a gene: 12. Germline V lookup: CDR1 WNHNN, CDR2 SYGVQD (reference sequence). The CDR3 spells CASIAGETSPTDTQYF. CDR3 DNA: TGCGCCAGCATCGCCGGGGAGACTAGCCCCACAGATACGCAGTATTTT.